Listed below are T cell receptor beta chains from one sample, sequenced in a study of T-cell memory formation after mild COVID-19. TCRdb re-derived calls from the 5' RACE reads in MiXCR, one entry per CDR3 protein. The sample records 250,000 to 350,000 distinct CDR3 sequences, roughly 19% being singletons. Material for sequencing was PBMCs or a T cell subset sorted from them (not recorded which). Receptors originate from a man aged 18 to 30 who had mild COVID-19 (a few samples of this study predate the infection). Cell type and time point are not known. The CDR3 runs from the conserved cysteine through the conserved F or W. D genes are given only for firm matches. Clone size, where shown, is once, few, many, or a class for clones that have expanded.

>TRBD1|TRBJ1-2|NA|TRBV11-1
CASSYRGGNGYTF
TGTGCCAGCAGCTACAGGGGTGGGAATGGCTACACCTTC
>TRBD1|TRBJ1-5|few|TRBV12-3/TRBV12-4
CASSSRGQPQHF
TGTGCCAGCAGCTCCAGGGGGCAGCCCCAGCATTTT
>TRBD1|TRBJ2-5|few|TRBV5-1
CASSEGTVDRETQYF
TGCGCCAGCAGCGAAGGGACAGTCGATAGAGAGACCCAGTACTTC
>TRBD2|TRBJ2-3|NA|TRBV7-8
CASSLSSGGGDTQYF
TGTGCCAGCAGCTTGTCTAGCGGGGGCGGGGATACGCAGTATTTT
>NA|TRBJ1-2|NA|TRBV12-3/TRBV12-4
CASSRPGRSWHGYTF
TGTGCCAGCAGCCGGCCTGGACGGTCCTGGCATGGCTACACCTTC
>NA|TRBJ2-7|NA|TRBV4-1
CASSQDKWRSYEQYF
TGCGCCAGCAGCCAAGATAAGTGGAGATCCTACGAGCAGTACTTC
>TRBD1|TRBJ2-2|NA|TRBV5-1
CASSLARDSPSGELFF
TGCGCCAGCAGCTTGGCCCGGGACAGCCCTTCCGGGGAGCTGTTTTTT
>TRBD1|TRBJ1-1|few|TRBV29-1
CSVEDGQGANTEAFF
TGCAGCGTTGAAGATGGACAGGGGGCGAACACTGAAGCTTTCTTT
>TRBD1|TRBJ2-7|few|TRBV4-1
CASSQKQGADYEQYF
TGCGCCAGCAGCCAAAAACAGGGGGCTGACTACGAGCAGTACTTC
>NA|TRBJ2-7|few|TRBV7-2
CASSPMVEAPEQYF
TGTGCCAGCAGCCCTATGGTGGAGGCACCGGAGCAGTACTTC
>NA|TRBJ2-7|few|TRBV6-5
CASSFDRRTYEQYF
TGTGCCAGCAGTTTCGACCGAAGGACCTACGAGCAGTACTTC
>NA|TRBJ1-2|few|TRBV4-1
CASSQEIGDGYTF
TGCGCCAGCAGCCAAGAGATCGGGGATGGCTACACCTTC
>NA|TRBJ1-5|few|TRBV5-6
CASSFIDQPQHF
TGTGCCAGCAGCTTTATCGATCAGCCCCAGCATTTT
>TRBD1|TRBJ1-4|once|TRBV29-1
CSVEERQGATNEKLFF
TGCAGCGTTGAAGAAAGACAGGGTGCAACTAATGAAAAACTGTTTTTT
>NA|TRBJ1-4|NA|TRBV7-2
CASRPGGTNEKLFF
TGTGCCAGCCGCCCCGGGGGAACTAATGAAAAACTGTTTTTT
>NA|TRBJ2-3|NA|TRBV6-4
CASSEDGADTQYF
TGTGCCAGCAGCGAAGATGGCGCAGATACGCAGTATTTT
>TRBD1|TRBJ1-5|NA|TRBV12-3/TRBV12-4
CATRQGMGQPQHF
TGTGCCACCCGACAGGGTATGGGACAGCCCCAGCATTTT
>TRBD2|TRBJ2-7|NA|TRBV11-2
CASSPGTPRGYEQYF
TGTGCCAGCAGCCCTGGGACGCCGCGGGGGTACGAGCAGTACTTC
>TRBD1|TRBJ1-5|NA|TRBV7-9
CASSRGQGVSQPQHF
TGTGCCAGCAGCCGGGGACAGGGTGTTAGTCAGCCCCAGCATTTT
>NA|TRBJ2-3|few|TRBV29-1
CSVGSGGTQYF
TGCAGCGTTGGTTCAGGGGGGACGCAGTATTTT
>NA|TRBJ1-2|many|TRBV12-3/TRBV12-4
CASRPDSNYGYTF
TGTGCCAGCAGGCCGGACAGTAACTATGGCTACACCTTC
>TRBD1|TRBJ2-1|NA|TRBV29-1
CSVMGTGGRHNEQFF
TGCAGCGTTATGGGGACAGGAGGGAGACACAATGAGCAGTTCTTC
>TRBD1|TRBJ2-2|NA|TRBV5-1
CASSASGTASTGELFF
TGCGCCAGCAGCGCATCCGGGACAGCGAGCACCGGGGAGCTGTTTTTT
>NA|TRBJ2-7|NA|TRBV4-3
CASSQEAGYEQYF
TGCGCCAGCAGCCAAGAAGCCGGCTACGAGCAGTACTTC
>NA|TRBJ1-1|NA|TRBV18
CASSLSDTRGAFF
TGTGCCAGCTCACTTAGTGACACCCGGGGGGCTTTCTTT